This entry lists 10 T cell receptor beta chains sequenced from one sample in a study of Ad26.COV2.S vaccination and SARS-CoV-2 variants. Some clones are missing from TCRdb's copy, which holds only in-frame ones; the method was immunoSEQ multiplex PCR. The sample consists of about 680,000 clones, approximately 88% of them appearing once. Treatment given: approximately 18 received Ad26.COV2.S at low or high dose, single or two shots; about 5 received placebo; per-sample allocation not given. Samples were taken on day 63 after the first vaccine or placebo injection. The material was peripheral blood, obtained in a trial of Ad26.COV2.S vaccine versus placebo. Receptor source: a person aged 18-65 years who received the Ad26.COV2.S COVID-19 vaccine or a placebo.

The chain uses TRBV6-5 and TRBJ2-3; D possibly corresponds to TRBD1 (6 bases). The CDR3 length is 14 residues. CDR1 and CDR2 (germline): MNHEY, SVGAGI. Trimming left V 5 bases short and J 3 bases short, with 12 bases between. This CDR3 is CASSPVQGTDTQYF. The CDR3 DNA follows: TGTGCCAGCAGTCCGGTCCAGGGGACAGATACGCAGTATTTT.

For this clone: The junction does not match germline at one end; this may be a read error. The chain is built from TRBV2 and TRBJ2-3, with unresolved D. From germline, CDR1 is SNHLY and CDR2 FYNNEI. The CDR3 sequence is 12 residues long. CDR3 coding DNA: TGTGCCAGCAGCCAAGATAGAAATACGCAGTGTTTT. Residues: CASSQDRNTQCF.

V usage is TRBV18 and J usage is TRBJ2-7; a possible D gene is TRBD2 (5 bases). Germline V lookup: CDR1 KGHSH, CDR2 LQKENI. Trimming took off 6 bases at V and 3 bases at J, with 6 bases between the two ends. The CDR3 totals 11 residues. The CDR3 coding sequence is TGTGCCAGCTCCGAGGGCTACGAGCAGTACTTC. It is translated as CASSEGYEQYF.

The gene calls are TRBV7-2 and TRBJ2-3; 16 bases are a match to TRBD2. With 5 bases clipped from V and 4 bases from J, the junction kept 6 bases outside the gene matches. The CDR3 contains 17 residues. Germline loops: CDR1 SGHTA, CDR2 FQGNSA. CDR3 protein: CASSPGTSGRVADTQYF. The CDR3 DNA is TGTGCCAGCAGCCCTGGGACTAGCGGGAGGGTCGCAGATACGCAGTATTTT.

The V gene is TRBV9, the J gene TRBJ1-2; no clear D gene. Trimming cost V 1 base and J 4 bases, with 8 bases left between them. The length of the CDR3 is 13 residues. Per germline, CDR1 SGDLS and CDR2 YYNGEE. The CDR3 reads CASSVRAGYGYTF. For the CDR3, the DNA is TGTGCCAGCAGCGTACGGGCTGGCTATGGCTACACCTTC.

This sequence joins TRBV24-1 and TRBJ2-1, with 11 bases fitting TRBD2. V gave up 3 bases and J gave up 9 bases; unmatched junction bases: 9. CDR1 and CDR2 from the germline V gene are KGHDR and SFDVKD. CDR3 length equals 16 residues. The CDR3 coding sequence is TGTGCCACCAGTGATACTAGCGGGAGCCCCAATATTGAGCAGTTCTTC. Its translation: CATSDTSGSPNIEQFF.

In DNA, the CDR3 is TGCGCCAGCAGAGTGACCGGGACTAGCGGAGATACGCAGTATTTT. Its protein product is CASRVTGTSGDTQYF. The genes are TRBV5-1 and TRBJ2-3; 11 bases map to TRBD2. CDR1 is SGHRS, CDR2 YFSETQ, per germline. V lost 5 bases to trimming and J lost 5 bases; unmatched junction nucleotides: 7. This CDR3 contains 15 residues.

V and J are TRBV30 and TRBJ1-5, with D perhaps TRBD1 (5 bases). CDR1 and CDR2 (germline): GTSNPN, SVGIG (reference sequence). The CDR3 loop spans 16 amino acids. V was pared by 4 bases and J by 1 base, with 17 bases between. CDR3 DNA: TGTGCCTGGACCGACGGGGCCAGTTTGAGCAATCAGCCCCAGCATTTT. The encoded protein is CAWTDGASLSNQPQHF.

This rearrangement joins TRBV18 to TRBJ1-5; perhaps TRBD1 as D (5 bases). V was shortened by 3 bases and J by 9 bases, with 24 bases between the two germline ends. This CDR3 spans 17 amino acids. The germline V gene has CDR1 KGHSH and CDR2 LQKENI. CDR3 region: CASSPSIQGLDESPQHF. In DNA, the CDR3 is TGTGCCAGCTCACCCTCGATTCAGGGATTGGATGAGTCGCCCCAGCATTTT.

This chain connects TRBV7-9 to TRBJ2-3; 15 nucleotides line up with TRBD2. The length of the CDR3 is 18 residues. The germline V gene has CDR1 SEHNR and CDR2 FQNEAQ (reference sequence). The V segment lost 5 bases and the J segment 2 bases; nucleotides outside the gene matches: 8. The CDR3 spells CASSPRGLAGGYTDTQYF. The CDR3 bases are TGTGCCAGCAGCCCTAGGGGACTAGCGGGAGGTTACACAGATACGCAGTATTTT.